The 21 T cell receptor beta chains below were found in one sample sequenced in a study of T cells in localized non-small cell lung cancer. TCRdb keeps only in-frame clones here, not all; method: immunoSEQ multiplex PCR. The sample consists of tens of thousands of clones, 65% to 90% of them appearing once. The source material was peripheral blood mononuclear cells, sampled before any cancer treatment. The receptor source for this set is a male donor at least 60 years old with stage II lung adenocarcinoma.

In DNA form, the CDR3 reads TGTGCCAGCAGTTACCCCGCTACTAGCGGGAGAGATACGCAGTATTTT. Residues: CASSYPATSGRDTQYF. The rearrangement uses TRBV6-5 and TRBJ2-3; 11 bases align to TRBD2. Per the germline V gene, CDR1 is MNHEY and CDR2 is SVGAGI. After removal of 2 bases from V and 5 bases from J, the junction contained 6 bases not matched to a gene. This CDR3 contains 16 residues.

This clone was counted a single time. This sequence joins TRBV2 and TRBJ1-2; 8 bases align to TRBD1. The germline V gene encodes CDR1 SNHLY and CDR2 FYNNEI. Unmatched junction bases numbered 7, after V lost 7 bases and J lost 6 bases. The CDR3 runs 13 residues. CDR3 nucleotides: TGTGCCAGCAACCCGGACAGGGTCGATGGCTACACCTTC. Translation: CASNPDRVDGYTF.

The chain employs TRBV20-1 and TRBJ2-5; D is ambiguous. The CDR3 totals 11 residues. V was clipped by 3 bases and J by 2 bases, with 4 bases between them. CDR1 is DFQATT, CDR2 SNEGSKA, per germline (reference sequence). The CDR3, as DNA: TGCAGTGCTAGTGAACAAGAGACCCAGTACTTC. The encoded protein is CSASEQETQYF.

The rearrangement joins TRBV4-1 to TRBJ1-1, with TRBD1 identical over 7 bases. The CDR3 is 13 residues long. Germline lookup yields CDR1 MGHRA and CDR2 YSYEKL. J was trimmed by 8 bases and V by 3 bases; bases with no gene match: 6. CDR3 sequence reads: CASSHASGQEAFF. For the CDR3, the DNA is TGCGCCAGCAGCCATGCGTCGGGACAGGAAGCTTTCTTT.

The table lists this clone with a count of one. This chain joins TRBV2 and TRBJ2-1; no firm D call. V dropped 2 bases and J dropped 7 bases, with 9 bases sitting between them. CDR1 SNHLY and CDR2 FYNNEI come from the germline V gene. The CDR3 covers 13 residues. CDR3 loop: CASSEFSGNEQFF. CDR3 in DNA: TGTGCCAGCAGTGAATTTTCCGGGAATGAGCAGTTCTTC.

CDR3 in amino acids: CASRPQPAERETQYF. The CDR3 nucleotides read TGTGCCAGCAGGCCCCAGCCCGCTGAAAGGGAGACCCAGTACTTC. The chain couples TRBV7-6 to TRBJ2-5; D unresolved. CDR1 and CDR2 (germline): SGHVS, FNYEAQ. The CDR3 has 15 residues. V lost 6 bases and J 5 bases, leaving 19 bases between the germline ends.

The chain links TRBV19 to TRBJ2-7; 8 bases align to TRBD2. Per germline, CDR1 LNHDA and CDR2 SQIVND (reference sequence). Germline trimming cut 5 bases from V and 7 bases from J; bases unmatched to any gene: 13. The CDR3 length is 15 residues. CDR3 DNA: TGTGCCAGTAGTGGGCCCGGCCTCGGCGGGGGGGAGCAGTACTTC. This translates into CASSGPGLGGGEQYF.

This clone was found once. The V call is TRBV29-1, the J call TRBJ1-2, with a tentative D call TRBD1 (5 bases). Germline loops: CDR1 SQVTM, CDR2 ANQGSEA. The CDR3 has 11 residues. With 5 bases removed from V and 6 bases from J, the gap between germline ends came to 10 bases. This chain's CDR3 is CSVLGGDGYTF. CDR3 sequence (DNA): TGCAGCGTTTTGGGGGGGGATGGCTACACCTTC.

This sequence joins TRBV7-2 and TRBJ2-7, with 7 bases lining up with TRBD1. The CDR3 extends over 15 amino acids. Per germline, CDR1 SGHTA and CDR2 FQGNSA. The V gene end was trimmed by 1 base and the J gene end by 0 bases; junction bases not matched to a gene: 3. CDR3 nucleotides: TGTGCCAGCAGCTTAGGAGGGGGCGCCTCCTACGAGCAGTACTTC. This translates into CASSLGGGASYEQYF.

This clone was seen once. In nucleotides, the CDR3 is TGTGCCAGCAGCCTAGGCGGGGGGAACACCGGGGAGCTGTTTTTT. Protein: CASSLGGGNTGELFF. The chain employs TRBV7-3 and TRBJ2-2; 7 bases map to TRBD2. The CDR3 length is 15 residues. The junction had 4 bases not matched to a gene; V was cut back by 5 bases and J by 1 base. CDR1 SGHTA and CDR2 FQGTGA come from the germline V gene.

This clone has just a few counts. The gene calls are TRBV5-8 and TRBJ1-2; 7 nucleotides match TRBD1. The trim removed 4 bases at V and 2 bases at J, leaving 5 bases unmatched. The germline V gene encodes CDR1 SGHTS and CDR2 YDEGEE. This CDR3 is built from 14 residues. CDR3 DNA sequence: TGTGCCAGCAGCCTGGGACAGTCAAACTATGGCTACACCTTC. As protein: CASSLGQSNYGYTF.

The genes are TRBV28 and TRBJ2-7, with D hard to call. V gave up 2 bases and J gave up 9 bases, with 11 bases separating them. CDR1 is MDHEN, CDR2 SYDVKM, per germline. This CDR3 is built from 12 residues. This CDR3 is CASSLREAVQYF. Written as DNA, the CDR3 is TGTGCCAGCAGTTTAAGAGAAGCCGTGCAGTACTTC. Drawing the rest from reference TRBV28 and TRBJ2-7, the complete variable domain is DVKVTQSSRYLVKRTGEKVFLECVQDMDHENMFWYRQDPGLGLRLIYFSYDVKMKEKGDIPEGYSVSREKKERFSLILESASTNQTSMYLCASSLREAVQYFGPGTRLTVT.

The V gene is TRBV6-6, the J gene TRBJ1-2; D gene uncertain. This CDR3 has 14 residues. V lost 4 bases to trimming and J lost 0 bases, with 9 bases between them. From germline, CDR1 is MNHNY and CDR2 SVGAGI (reference sequence). The CDR3 loop is CASSSIQANYGYTF. CDR3 nucleotide sequence: TGTGCCAGCAGTTCCATACAAGCTAACTATGGCTACACCTTC.

The rearrangement links TRBV6-5 to TRBJ1-2; 7 bases agree with TRBD1. CDR3 length: 13 residues. Germline V gene lookup returns CDR1 MNHEY and CDR2 SVGAGI. The J segment lost 8 bases and the V segment lost 7 bases, leaving 10 bases of the junction unmatched. CDR3 in amino acids: CASISRGGGGYTF. The DNA for the CDR3 is TGTGCCAGCATCTCCCGAGGAGGGGGCGGCTACACCTTC.

V usage is TRBV5-1 and J usage is TRBJ2-1; D possibly uses TRBD1 or TRBD2 (7 bases each). V gave up 3 bases and J gave up 3 bases, with 13 bases separating them. The CDR3 extends over 15 amino acids. Germline loops: CDR1 SGHRS, CDR2 YFSETQ. The CDR3 spells CASSSGGVFYNEQFF. CDR3 bases: TGCGCCAGCAGCTCAGGGGGGGTATTCTACAATGAGCAGTTCTTC.

The chain links TRBV18 to TRBJ1-1; 7 bases agree with TRBD1. Germline CDR1 is KGHSH and CDR2 is LQKENI. The CDR3 is 13 residues long. Germline trimming cut 3 bases from V and 5 bases from J; bases unmatched to any gene: 3. CDR3 nucleotide sequence: TGTGCCAGCTCACCGACCAGGGGGACTGAAGCTTTCTTT. It codes for CASSPTRGTEAFF.

The rearrangement uses TRBV19 and TRBJ2-7, with D maybe TRBD1 (5 bases). The V gene's germline CDR1 is LNHDA and CDR2 SQIVND (reference sequence). This CDR3 is built from 13 residues. V lost 8 bases, J lost 7 bases, and 18 bases lay in between. CDR3 residues: CASSTSNYREQYF. In DNA form, the CDR3 reads TGTGCCAGTTCCACTTCCAACTACAGGGAGCAGTACTTC. The full variable domain, its missing parts supplied by reference TRBV19 and TRBJ2-7, is DGGITQSPKYLFRKEGQNVTLSCEQNLNHDAMYWYRQDPGQGLRLIYYSQIVNDFQKGDIAEGYSVSREKKESFPLTVTSAQKNPTAFYLCASSTSNYREQYFGPGTRLTVT.

The chain has TRBV18 and TRBJ2-2; 7 nucleotides align to TRBD1. Trimming took 4 bases from V and 4 from J; bases not matched to a gene: 6. The CDR3 loop spans 15 amino acids. Germline V gives CDR1 KGHSH, CDR2 LQKENI. The CDR3 nucleotides are TGTGCCAGCTCACTAGACAGGGCCTCCACCGGGGAGCTGTTTTTT. Translated: CASSLDRASTGELFF.

The chain is built from TRBV18 and TRBJ1-2; D ambiguous. This CDR3 is built from 13 residues. In germline, CDR1 is KGHSH, CDR2 LQKENI. Deletions cut 2 bases from V and 4 bases from J, with 8 bases between. The CDR3 coding sequence is TGTGCCAGCTCACCAGGAACCCCCTATGGCTACACCTTC. As protein: CASSPGTPYGYTF.

The chain uses TRBV7-8 and TRBJ2-5; a possible D gene is TRBD1 (5 bases). Trimming took off 1 base at V and 4 bases at J, with 16 bases between the two ends. The CDR3 extends over 16 amino acids. Germline V gene lookup returns CDR1 SGHVS and CDR2 FQNEAQ. The CDR3 region has the DNA TGTGCCAGCAGCTTAGTAGCAGGGTTCGCCGCAGAGACCCAGTACTTC. Protein: CASSLVAGFAAETQYF.

V is TRBV5-1 and J is TRBJ1-2, with no clear D. Germline values: CDR1 SGHRS, CDR2 YFSETQ. The germline V and J ends were trimmed by 6 bases and 2 bases, with 11 bases remaining between them. The CDR3 length is 13 residues. CDR3 sequence (DNA): TGCGCCAGCAAGGTGGATCTCAACTATGGCTACACCTTC. This codes for CASKVDLNYGYTF.